This T cell receptor (beta chain) was recorded in a study of T cell repertoires in cytomegalovirus infection. Study-level information: It can be stated that public TCR beta signatures indicated CMV infection as well as a matching HLA type. General study points: There were carriers of CMV plus the relevant HLA, and cumulative public TCR beta family frequency identified them.

This clonotype has a count of ten or more. Its cognate antigen is unknown. Using its own MiXCR run on the reads, TCRdb lists one record per CDR3 protein. The sample contains more than 200,000 distinct CDR3 sequences, roughly 9.1% of which appear only once. The CDR3 has 15 amino acids. V lost 7 bases and J 2 bases, leaving 15 bases between the germline ends. The material sequenced was PBMCs. The rearrangement joins TRBV12-3 or TRBV12-4 to TRBJ1-3, with D uncertain. The source of this sequence is a human donor in good health (CMV status not recorded). Some clones in this sample may be carry-over from other donors' samples. The CDR3 protein is CASNAWEGTGNTIYF. The CDR3 region has the DNA TGTGCCAGCAACGCCTGGGAAGGAACTGGAAACACCATATATTTT.